The rows below give T cell receptor beta chains drawn from one sample of a study of T cell repertoires in cytomegalovirus infection. TCRdb reprocessed the reads via MiXCR and lists one record per CDR3 protein. Found here are 350,000 to 500,000 distinct CDR3 sequences, approximately 31% of them singletons; the top ten hold roughly 13%. Source material: PBMCs. Every receptor here comes from a human donor in good health (CMV status not recorded). Some clones in this sample may be carry-over from other donors' samples. CDR3s include the opening cysteine and the closing phenylalanine or tryptophan. The order of the fields is J gene, V gene, clone size, D gene, CDR3 protein, CDR3 DNA. D genes are given only for firm matches. Not all rows give a size; the values are once, few, many and, for expanded clones, a class.

TRBJ2-1 | TRBV28 | few | - | CASSLWGTGGNEQFF | TGTGCCAGCAGTTTATGGGGGACTGGGGGAAATGAGCAGTTCTTC
TRBJ2-3 | TRBV9 | - | TRBD1 | CASSGRDRVTDTQYF | TGTGCCAGCAGCGGCCGGGACAGGGTCACAGATACGCAGTATTTT
TRBJ2-1 | TRBV12-3/TRBV12-4 | - | TRBD1 | CASIRWGTGEQFF | TGTGCCAGCATCCGCTGGGGGACAGGGGAGCAGTTCTTC
TRBJ1-1 | TRBV12-3/TRBV12-4 | - | - | CASVRGYTEAFF | TGTGCCAGCGTTCGGGGATACACTGAAGCTTTCTTT
TRBJ1-2 | TRBV25-1 | few | TRBD1 | CASRPGQELGYTF | TGTGCCAGCAGGCCGGGACAGGAGTTAGGCTACACCTTC
TRBJ2-7 | TRBV27 | - | TRBD2 | CASRTGGQRQYF | TGTGCCAGCAGGACGGGGGGGCAAAGGCAGTACTTC
TRBJ2-5 | TRBV7-6 | few | TRBD2 | CASSNPSGGARETQYF | TGTGCCAGCAGCAACCCTAGCGGGGGGGCCCGAGAGACCCAGTACTTC
TRBJ2-3 | TRBV5-1 | - | - | CASSQATGTDTQYF | TGCGCCAGCAGCCAAGCAACCGGGACAGATACGCAGTATTTT
TRBJ2-2 | TRBV7-9 | - | TRBD1 | CASSPWDRGATGELFF | TGTGCCAGCAGCCCGTGGGACAGGGGGGCCACCGGGGAGCTGTTTTTT
TRBJ1-1 | TRBV27 | - | - | CASSLAGIEGMAFF | TGTGCCAGCAGTTTAGCGGGAATCGAAGGGATGGCTTTCTTT
TRBJ2-3 | TRBV20-1 | many | - | CSARVSETDTQYF | TGCAGTGCTAGAGTCTCTGAAACAGATACGCAGTATTTT
TRBJ1-5 | TRBV19 | - | - | CASQLTGSSYQPQHF | TGTGCCAGTCAACTGACAGGCAGTAGTTATCAGCCCCAGCATTTT
TRBJ1-5 | TRBV6-1 | - | - | CASTYSGINQPQHF | TGTGCCAGCACCTACTCGGGGATAAATCAGCCCCAGCATTTT
TRBJ2-2 | TRBV4-3 | - | - | CASSQDPRTGELFF | TGCGCCAGCAGCCAAGATCCCAGAACCGGGGAGCTGTTTTTT
TRBJ1-1 | TRBV6-5 | many | TRBD1 | CASSPGQGYSEAFF | TGTGCCAGCAGTCCGGGACAGGGGTACTCTGAAGCTTTCTTT
TRBJ1-1 | TRBV4-1 | few | - | CASSQDQGHTEAFF | TGCGCCAGCAGCCAAGATCAGGGGCACACTGAAGCTTTCTTT
TRBJ2-2 | TRBV6-6 | - | TRBD1 | CASSYLPRAGGSTGELFF | TGTGCCAGCAGTTACCTCCCCCGGGCAGGGGGCAGCACCGGGGAGCTGTTTTTT
TRBJ1-5 | TRBV7-8 | many | - | CASSLGITVFNANQPQHF | TGTGCCAGCAGCTTAGGCATTACAGTGTTTAATGCTAATCAGCCCCAGCATTTT
TRBJ1-2 | TRBV29-1 | few | TRBD1 | CSVEDMATGYGYTF | TGCAGCGTTGAAGACATGGCGACAGGGTATGGCTACACCTTC
TRBJ2-3 | TRBV9 | few | - | CASSDYREEDTQYF | TGTGCCAGCAGCGATTACAGGGAGGAGGATACGCAGTATTTT
TRBJ2-6 | TRBV7-6 | few | - | CASSFDSHSGANVLTF | TGTGCCAGCAGCTTCGACAGCCACTCTGGGGCCAACGTCCTGACTTTC
TRBJ1-5 | TRBV6-1 | - | TRBD1 | CASSQLRGSDQPQHF | TGTGCCAGCAGTCAACTCAGGGGGTCGGATCAGCCCCAGCATTTT
TRBJ2-3 | TRBV11-2 | few | - | CASRSPWDTQYF | TGTGCCAGCAGGTCCCCTTGGGATACGCAGTATTTT
TRBJ2-2 | TRBV14 | few | - | CASSQVGELFF | TGTGCCAGCAGCCAAGTCGGGGAGCTGTTTTTT
TRBJ1-5 | TRBV5-6 | once | TRBD1 | CASSLGRGYQPQHF | TGTGCCAGCAGCTTGGGCAGGGGGTATCAGCCCCAGCATTTT
TRBJ1-1 | TRBV4-1 | few | TRBD1 | CASSQHGQGQNTEAFF | TGCGCCAGCAGCCAGCACGGACAGGGCCAGAACACTGAAGCTTTCTTT
TRBJ2-1 | TRBV7-2 | many | TRBD2 | CASSSTSGVYNEQFF | TGTGCCAGCAGCTCCACTAGCGGGGTCTACAATGAGCAGTTCTTC
TRBJ2-1 | TRBV29-1 | few | - | CSVGSETSYNEQFF | TGCAGCGTTGGGTCAGAGACCTCCTACAATGAGCAGTTCTTC
TRBJ2-7 | TRBV5-6 | - | TRBD2 | CASSLGGGGPSSSYEQYF | TGTGCCAGCAGCTTGGGGGGCGGGGGGCCTTCTAGCTCCTACGAGCAGTACTTC
TRBJ2-3 | TRBV24-1 | many | - | CATSDLGGSTDTQYF | TGTGCCACCAGTGATTTGGGGGGAAGCACAGATACGCAGTATTTT
TRBJ1-4 | TRBV7-6 | - | - | CASSQEGKNEKLFF | TGTGCCAGCAGCCAGGAGGGGAAGAATGAAAAACTGTTTTTT
TRBJ1-6 | TRBV7-8 | - | - | CASSFSANNSPLHF | TGTGCCAGCAGCTTCTCCGCAAATAATTCACCCCTCCACTTT
TRBJ2-3 | TRBV25-1 | - | TRBD1 | CARGTAKLKADTQYF | TGTGCCAGGGGGACAGCCAAATTAAAGGCAGATACGCAGTATTTT
TRBJ2-5 | TRBV20-1 | few | - | CSAPWVGPGETQYF | TGCAGTGCTCCCTGGGTGGGGCCGGGGGAGACCCAGTACTTC
TRBJ2-7 | TRBV12-3/TRBV12-4 | few | - | CASSFGGGIYEQYF | TGTGCCAGCAGTTTTGGCGGGGGCATCTACGAGCAGTACTTC
TRBJ2-7 | TRBV7-2 | many | TRBD2 | CASSHGTSGGNEQYF | TGTGCCAGCAGCCACGGGACTAGCGGGGGTAACGAGCAGTACTTC